Below, one T cell receptor (beta chain) is given with its context. What it binds is not known. Some 98,000 TCR templates underwent assay in every sample. The method was immunoSEQ multiplex PCR; TCRdb's version includes in-frame clones alone and lacks a portion of them. The sample lists 50,000 or so clones; about 90% were seen once. The data belong to a study of siplizumab effects on memory and regulatory T cells. Overall study findings and caveats: Naive T cells looked more diverse than memory cells and looked like major alloresponse contributors. The alloreactive clones that mapped to unstimulated subsets made up only a minor fraction. The study did not confirm that proliferating Tregs from siplizumab cultures were suppressive.

V shed 9 bases, J shed 3 bases, and the junction held 2 bases outside the gene matches. From germline, CDR1 is SNHLY and CDR2 FYNNEI. The CDR3 runs 12 residues. The clonotype was recovered from a human donor in good health. The source material was naive CD8+ T cells sorted from blood. This chain connects TRBV2 to TRBJ1-1; the match to TRBD1 covers 9 bases. The CDR3 reads CASDRGDTEAFF. The CDR3 DNA follows: TGTGCCAGTGACAGGGGGGACACTGAAGCTTTCTTT.